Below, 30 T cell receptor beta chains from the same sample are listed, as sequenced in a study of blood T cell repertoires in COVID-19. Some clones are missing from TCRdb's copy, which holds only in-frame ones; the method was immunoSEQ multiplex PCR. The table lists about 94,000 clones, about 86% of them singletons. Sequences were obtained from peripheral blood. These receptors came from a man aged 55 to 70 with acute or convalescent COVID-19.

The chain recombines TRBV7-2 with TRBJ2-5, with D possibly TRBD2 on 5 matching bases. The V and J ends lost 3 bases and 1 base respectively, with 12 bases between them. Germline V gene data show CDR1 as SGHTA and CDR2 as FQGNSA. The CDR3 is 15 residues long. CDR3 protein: CASSLGGGLQETQYF. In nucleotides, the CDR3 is TGTGCCAGCAGCTTGGGCGGCGGGCTCCAAGAGACCCAGTACTTC.

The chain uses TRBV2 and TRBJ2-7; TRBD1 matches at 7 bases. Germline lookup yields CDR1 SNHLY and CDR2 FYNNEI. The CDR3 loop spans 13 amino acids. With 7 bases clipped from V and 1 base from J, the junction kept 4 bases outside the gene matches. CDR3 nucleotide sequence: TGTGCCAGCAACCAGGACAGGTCCTACGAGCAGTACTTC. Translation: CASNQDRSYEQYF. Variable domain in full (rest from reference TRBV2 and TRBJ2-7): EPEVTQTPSHQVTQMGQEVILRCVPISNHLYFYWYRQILGQKVEFLVSFYNNEISEKSEIFDDQFSVERPDGSNFTLKIRSTKLEDSAMYFCASNQDRSYEQYFGPGTRLTVT.

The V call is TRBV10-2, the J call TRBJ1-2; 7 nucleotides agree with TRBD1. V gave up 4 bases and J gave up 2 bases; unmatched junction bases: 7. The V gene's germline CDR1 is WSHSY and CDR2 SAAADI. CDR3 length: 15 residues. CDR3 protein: CASSATTGRNYGYTF. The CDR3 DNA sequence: TGCGCCAGCAGTGCCACGACAGGGCGGAACTATGGCTACACCTTC.

The chain's CDR3 is CAVPVGNYGYTF. CDR3 coding DNA: TGCGCCGTCCCGGTCGGGAACTATGGCTACACCTTC. The rearrangement links TRBV10-1 to TRBJ1-2, with D unresolved. This CDR3 has 12 residues. Germline V gene lookup returns CDR1 WNHNN and CDR2 SYGVQD (reference sequence). V was cut by 11 bases and J by 2 bases, with 12 bases left in between.

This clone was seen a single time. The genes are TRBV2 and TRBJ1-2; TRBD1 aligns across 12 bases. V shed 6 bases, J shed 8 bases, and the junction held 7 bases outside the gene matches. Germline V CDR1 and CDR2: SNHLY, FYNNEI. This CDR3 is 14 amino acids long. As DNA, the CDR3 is TGTGCCAGCAGCGCCGGGACAGGGGGCCGAGGCTACACCTTC. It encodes CASSAGTGGRGYTF.

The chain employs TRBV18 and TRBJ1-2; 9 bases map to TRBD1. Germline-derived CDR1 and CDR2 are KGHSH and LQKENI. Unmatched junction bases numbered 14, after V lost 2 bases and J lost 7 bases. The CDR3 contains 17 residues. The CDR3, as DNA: TGTGCCAGCTCACCAGACGGGAGGGACAGGGCCCTTGGTGGCTACACCTTC. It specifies CASSPDGRDRALGGYTF.

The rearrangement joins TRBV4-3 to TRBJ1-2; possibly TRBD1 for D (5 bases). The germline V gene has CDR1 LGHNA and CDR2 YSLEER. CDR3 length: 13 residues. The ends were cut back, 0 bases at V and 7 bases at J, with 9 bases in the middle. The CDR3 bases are TGCGCCAGCAGCCAAGAGTTGGGGCGTGGCTACACCTTC. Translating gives CASSQELGRGYTF.

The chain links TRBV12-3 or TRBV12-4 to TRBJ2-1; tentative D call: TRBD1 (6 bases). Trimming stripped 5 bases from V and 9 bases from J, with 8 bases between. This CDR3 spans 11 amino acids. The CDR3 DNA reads TGTGCCAGCAGTGGGGGCCTTGAGCAGTTCTTC. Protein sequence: CASSGGLEQFF.

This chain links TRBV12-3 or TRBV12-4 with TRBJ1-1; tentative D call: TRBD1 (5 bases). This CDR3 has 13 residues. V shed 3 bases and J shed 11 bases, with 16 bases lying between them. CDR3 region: CASSFTGGESAFF. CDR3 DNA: TGTGCCAGCAGTTTCACCGGGGGAGAATCGGCTTTCTTT.

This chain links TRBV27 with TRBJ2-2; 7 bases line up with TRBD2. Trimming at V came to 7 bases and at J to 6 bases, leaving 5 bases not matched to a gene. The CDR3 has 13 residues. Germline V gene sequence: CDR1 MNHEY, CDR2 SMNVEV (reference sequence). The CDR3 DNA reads TGTGCCAGCAAAATTGGGGGGGCCGGGGAGCTGTTTTTT. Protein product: CASKIGGAGELFF.

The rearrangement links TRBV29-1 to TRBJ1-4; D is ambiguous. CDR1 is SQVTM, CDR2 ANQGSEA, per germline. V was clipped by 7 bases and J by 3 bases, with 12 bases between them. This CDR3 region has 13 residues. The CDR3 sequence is CSGRTGSNEKLFF. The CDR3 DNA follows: TGCAGCGGACGGACTGGGTCTAATGAAAAACTGTTTTTT.

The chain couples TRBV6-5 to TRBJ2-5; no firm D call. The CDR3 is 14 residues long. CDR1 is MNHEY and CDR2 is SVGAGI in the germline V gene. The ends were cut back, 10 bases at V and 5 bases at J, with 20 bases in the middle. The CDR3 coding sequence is TGTGCCACCTCAGCGAACCCGGGTACGGAGACCCAGTACTTC. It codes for CATSANPGTETQYF.

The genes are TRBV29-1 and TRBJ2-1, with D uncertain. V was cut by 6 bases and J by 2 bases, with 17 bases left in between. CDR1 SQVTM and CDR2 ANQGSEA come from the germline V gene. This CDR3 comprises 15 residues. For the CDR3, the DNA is TGCAGCGTCCCCGAGGCAGCCTGGCCCTACAATGAGCAGTTCTTC. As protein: CSVPEAAWPYNEQFF.

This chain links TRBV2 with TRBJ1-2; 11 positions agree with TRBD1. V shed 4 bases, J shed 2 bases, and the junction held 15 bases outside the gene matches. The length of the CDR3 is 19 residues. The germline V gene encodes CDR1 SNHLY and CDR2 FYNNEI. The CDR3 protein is CASSGTPGQGGTSNYGYTF. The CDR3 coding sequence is TGTGCCAGCAGTGGGACCCCGGGACAGGGGGGTACCTCGAACTATGGCTACACCTTC. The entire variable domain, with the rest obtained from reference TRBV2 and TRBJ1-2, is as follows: EPEVTQTPSHQVTQMGQEVILRCVPISNHLYFYWYRQILGQKVEFLVSFYNNEISEKSEIFDDQFSVERPDGSNFTLKIRSTKLEDSAMYFCASSGTPGQGGTSNYGYTFGSGTRLTVV.

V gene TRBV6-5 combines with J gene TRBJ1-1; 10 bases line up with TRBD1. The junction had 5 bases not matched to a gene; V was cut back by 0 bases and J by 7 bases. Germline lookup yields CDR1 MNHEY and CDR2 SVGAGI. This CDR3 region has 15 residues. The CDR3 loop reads CASSYSAGQGLEAFF. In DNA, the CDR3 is TGTGCCAGCAGTTACTCGGCGGGACAGGGGCTTGAAGCTTTCTTT.

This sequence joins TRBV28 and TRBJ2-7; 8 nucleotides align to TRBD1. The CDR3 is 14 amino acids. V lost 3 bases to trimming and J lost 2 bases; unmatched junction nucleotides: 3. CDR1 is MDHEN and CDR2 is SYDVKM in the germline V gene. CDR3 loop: CASSFLGQAYEQYF. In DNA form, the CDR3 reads TGTGCCAGCAGTTTTCTGGGACAGGCCTACGAGCAGTACTTC.

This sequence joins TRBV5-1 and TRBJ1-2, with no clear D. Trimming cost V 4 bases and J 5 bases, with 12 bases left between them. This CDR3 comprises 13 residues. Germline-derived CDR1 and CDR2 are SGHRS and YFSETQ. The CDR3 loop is CASSPVENYGYTF. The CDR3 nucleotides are TGCGCCAGCAGCCCCGTTGAGAATTATGGCTACACCTTC.

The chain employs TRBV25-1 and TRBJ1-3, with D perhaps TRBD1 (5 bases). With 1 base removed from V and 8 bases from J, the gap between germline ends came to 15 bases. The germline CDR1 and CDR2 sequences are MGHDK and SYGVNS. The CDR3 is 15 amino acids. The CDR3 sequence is CASSELRGYEDTIYF. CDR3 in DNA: TGTGCCAGCAGTGAATTACGGGGGTATGAGGACACCATATATTTT.

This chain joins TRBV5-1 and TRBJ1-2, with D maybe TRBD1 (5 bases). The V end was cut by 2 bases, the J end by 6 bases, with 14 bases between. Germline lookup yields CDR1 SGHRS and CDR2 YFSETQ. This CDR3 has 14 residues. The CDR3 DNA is TGCGCCAGCAGCTTAGGGACTCCAAGGGATGGCTACACCTTC. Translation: CASSLGTPRDGYTF.

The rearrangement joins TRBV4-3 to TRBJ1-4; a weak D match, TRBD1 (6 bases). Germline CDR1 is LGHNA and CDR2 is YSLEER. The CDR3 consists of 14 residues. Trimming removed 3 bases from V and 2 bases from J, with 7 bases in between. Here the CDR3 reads CASSQQGTNEKLFF. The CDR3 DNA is TGCGCCAGCAGCCAGCAGGGGACTAATGAAAAACTGTTTTTT.

CDR3 nucleotide sequence: TGCAGCGTTGACAGGACAGCCACCTTTGGGCAGTTCTTC. As protein: CSVDRTATFGQFF. The chain couples TRBV29-1 to TRBJ2-1; tentatively, D is TRBD1 (6 bases). From germline, CDR1 is SQVTM and CDR2 ANQGSEA. There are 13 residues in the CDR3. Trimming removed 3 bases at V and 12 bases at J, with 18 bases between.

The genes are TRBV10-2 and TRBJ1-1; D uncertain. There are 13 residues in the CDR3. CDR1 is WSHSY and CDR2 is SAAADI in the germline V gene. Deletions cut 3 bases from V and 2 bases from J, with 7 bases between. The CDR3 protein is CASSDGENTEAFF. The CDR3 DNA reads TGCGCCAGCAGTGACGGGGAAAACACTGAAGCTTTCTTT.

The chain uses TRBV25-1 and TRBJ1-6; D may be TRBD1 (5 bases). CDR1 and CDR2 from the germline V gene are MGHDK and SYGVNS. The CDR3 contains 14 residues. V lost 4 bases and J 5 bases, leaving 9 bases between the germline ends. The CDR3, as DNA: TGTGCCAGCAGTGGCGGGGGAGATAATTCACCCCTCCACTTT. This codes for CASSGGGDNSPLHF. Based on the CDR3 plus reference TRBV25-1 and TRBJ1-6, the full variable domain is EADIYQTPRYLVIGTGKKITLECSQTMGHDKMYWYQQDPGMELHLIHYSYGVNSTEKGDLSSESTVSRIRTEHFPLTLESARPSHTSQYLCASSGGGDNSPLHFGNGTRLTVT.

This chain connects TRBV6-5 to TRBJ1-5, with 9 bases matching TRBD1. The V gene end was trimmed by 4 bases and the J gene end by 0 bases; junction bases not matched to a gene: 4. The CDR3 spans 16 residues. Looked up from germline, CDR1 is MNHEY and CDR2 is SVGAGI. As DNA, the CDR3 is TGTGCCAGCAGTTCCGGGACAGGGTATAGCAATCAGCCCCAGCATTTT. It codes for CASSSGTGYSNQPQHF.

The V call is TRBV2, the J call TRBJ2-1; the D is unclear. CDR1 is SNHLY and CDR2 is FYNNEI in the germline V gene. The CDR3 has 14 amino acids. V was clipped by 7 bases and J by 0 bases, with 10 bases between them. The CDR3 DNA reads TGTGCCAGCATAACCGAGAGCTCCTACAATGAGCAGTTCTTC. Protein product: CASITESSYNEQFF.

The CDR3 region has the DNA TGTGCCAGCAGCCAGGACCCTTTCGGGGGGTCGGGGCAGTTCTTC. This sequence encodes CASSQDPFGGSGQFF. This chain joins TRBV3-1 (or the pseudogene TRBV3-2) and TRBJ2-1, with 7 bases matching TRBD2. V was clipped by 3 bases and J by 12 bases; unmatched bases: 14. The CDR3 covers 15 residues. The germline V gene has CDR1 LGHDT and CDR2 YNNKEL (reference sequence).

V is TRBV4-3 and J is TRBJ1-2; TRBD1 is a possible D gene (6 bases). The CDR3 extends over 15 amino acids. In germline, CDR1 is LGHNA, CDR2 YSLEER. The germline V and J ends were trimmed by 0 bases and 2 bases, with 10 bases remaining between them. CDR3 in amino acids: CASSQDQDSNYGYTF. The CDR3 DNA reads TGCGCCAGCAGCCAAGATCAGGACAGCAACTATGGCTACACCTTC.

CDR3 residues: CASSFGQGREELFF. In nucleotides, the CDR3 is TGTGCCAGCAGTTTTGGGCAGGGGAGGGAGGAGCTGTTTTTT. The rearrangement joins TRBV27 to TRBJ2-2; perhaps TRBD2 as D (7 bases). Germline V gene lookup returns CDR1 MNHEY and CDR2 SMNVEV (reference sequence). This CDR3 has 14 amino acids. The V and J ends lost 3 bases and 10 bases respectively, with 15 bases between them.

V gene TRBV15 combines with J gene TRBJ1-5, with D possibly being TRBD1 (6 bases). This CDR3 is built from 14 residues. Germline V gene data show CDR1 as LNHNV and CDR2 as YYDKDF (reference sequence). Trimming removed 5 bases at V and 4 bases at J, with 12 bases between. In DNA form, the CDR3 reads TGTGCCACCAGCCGCAGGGGAAAAAATCAGCCCCAGCATTTT. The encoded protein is CATSRRGKNQPQHF.

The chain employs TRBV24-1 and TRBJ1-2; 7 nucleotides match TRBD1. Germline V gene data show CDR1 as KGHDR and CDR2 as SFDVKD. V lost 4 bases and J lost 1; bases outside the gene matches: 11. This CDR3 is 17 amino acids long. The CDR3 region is CATSETRTGRSNYGYTF. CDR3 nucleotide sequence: TGTGCCACCAGTGAAACCCGGACAGGAAGGAGTAACTATGGCTACACCTTC.